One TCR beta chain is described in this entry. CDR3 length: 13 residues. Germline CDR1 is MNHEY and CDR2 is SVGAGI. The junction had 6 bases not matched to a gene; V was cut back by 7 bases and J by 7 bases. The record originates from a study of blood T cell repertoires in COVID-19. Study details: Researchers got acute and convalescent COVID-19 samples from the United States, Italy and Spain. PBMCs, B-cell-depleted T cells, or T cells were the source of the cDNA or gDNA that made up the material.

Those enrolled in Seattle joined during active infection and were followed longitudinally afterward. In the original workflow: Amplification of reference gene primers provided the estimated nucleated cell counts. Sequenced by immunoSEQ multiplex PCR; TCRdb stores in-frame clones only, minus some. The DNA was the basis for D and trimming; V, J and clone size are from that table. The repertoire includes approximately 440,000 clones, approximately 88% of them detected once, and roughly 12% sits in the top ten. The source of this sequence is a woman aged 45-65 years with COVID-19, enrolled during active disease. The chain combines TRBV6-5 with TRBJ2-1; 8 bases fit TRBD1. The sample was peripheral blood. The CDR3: CASTRTGWNEQFF. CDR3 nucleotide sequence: TGTGCCAGCACCCGGACAGGGTGGAATGAGCAGTTCTTC.